This T cell receptor beta chain was documented in a study of T cell responses to AZD1222 COVID-19 vaccine. For this clone: Its antigen is unidentified.

Clones were sequenced by immunoSEQ multiplex PCR, and TCRdb holds only the in-frame ones, with some missing. Among about 120,000 clones listed, about 90% were seen once. Study-wide points: Two AZD1222 administrations were followed by greater Spike-specific TCR breadth and depth. Mostly white British, mostly female donors; authors suggested clonal diversity may be underestimated. At baseline, seropositivity was found in only six or seven AZD1222 recipients. Variant regions that are unmutated are reportedly the target of nearly half of spike-specific TCRs.

V lost 0 bases and J 2 bases, leaving 7 bases between the germline ends. Germline V gene sequence: CDR1 SGHAT, CDR2 FQNNGV. The CDR3 length is 14 residues. The source material was peripheral blood, sampled on day 0 of AZD1222 vaccination. This clonotype originated in an adult in good health. V usage is TRBV11-2 and J usage is TRBJ2-5; D remains ambiguous. CDR3 nucleotides: TGTGCCAGCAGCTTAGAACGGGTGCAAGAGACCCAGTACTTC. This sequence encodes CASSLERVQETQYF.